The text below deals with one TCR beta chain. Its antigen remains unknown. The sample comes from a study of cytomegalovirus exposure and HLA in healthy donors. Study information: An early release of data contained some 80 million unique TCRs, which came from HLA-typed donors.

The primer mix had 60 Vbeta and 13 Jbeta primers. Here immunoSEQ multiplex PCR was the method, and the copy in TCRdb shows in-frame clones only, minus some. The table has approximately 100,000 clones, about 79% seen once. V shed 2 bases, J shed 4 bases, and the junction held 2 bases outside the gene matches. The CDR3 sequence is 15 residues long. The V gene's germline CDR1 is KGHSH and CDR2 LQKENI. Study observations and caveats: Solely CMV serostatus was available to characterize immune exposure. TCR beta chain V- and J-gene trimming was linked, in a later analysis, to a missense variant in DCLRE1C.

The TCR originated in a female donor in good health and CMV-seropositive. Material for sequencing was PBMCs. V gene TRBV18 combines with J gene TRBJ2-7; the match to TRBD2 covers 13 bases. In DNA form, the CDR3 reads TGTGCCAGCTCACCAGCGGGACTAGCGGGATACGAGCAGTACTTC. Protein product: CASSPAGLAGYEQYF.